These T cell receptor beta chains were read from a single sample in a study of T cells in Graves' hyperthyroidism and ophthalmopathy. TCRdb used MiXCR to reprocess the multiplex PCR reads, holding one entry per CDR3 protein. The repertoire has hundreds of thousands of distinct CDR3 sequences, over 15% of them found once; the top ten carry 15% to 20%. The specimen was blood. These receptors were collected from a woman between 18 and 30 years old with Graves' hyperthyroidism. CDR3s include the opening cysteine and the closing phenylalanine or tryptophan. A D gene is named only where the DNA matches it firmly. Size tells how often a clone was seen (once, few, many) or the class of an expanded clone, and some rows leave it out.

.	TRBD2	TRBJ2-7	TRBV19	CASSIQLAGRTYEQYF	TGTGCCAGTAGTATCCAGCTAGCGGGCCGAACCTACGAGCAGTACTTC
few	TRBD1	TRBJ2-1	TRBV5-1	CASSMTGKNEQFF	TGCGCCAGCAGCATGACAGGGAAGAATGAGCAGTTCTTC
.	.	TRBJ1-4	TRBV2	CASSELGQRGEKLFF	TGTGCCAGCAGTGAACTGGGGCAGCGGGGTGAAAAACTGTTTTTT
.	.	TRBJ1-1	TRBV12-3/TRBV12-4	CASSWTGGSEAFF	TGTGCCAGCAGTTGGACGGGCGGGTCTGAAGCTTTCTTT
few	.	TRBJ1-3	TRBV11-3	CASSFDWSSGNTIYF	TGTGCCAGCAGCTTCGACTGGAGCTCTGGAAACACCATATATTTT
many	.	TRBJ2-5	TRBV6-5	CASSYLTSTRTQYF	TGTGCCAGCAGTTACTTGACGAGCACCAGGACCCAGTACTTC
.	.	TRBJ1-5	TRBV19	CASSISAGNRQPQHF	TGTGCCAGTAGTATCAGCGCAGGGAATCGTCAGCCCCAGCATTTT
few	TRBD2	TRBJ2-1	TRBV12-5	CASGLLGTSGNYNEQFF	TGTGCTAGTGGGTTACTCGGGACTAGCGGGAACTACAATGAGCAGTTCTTC
few	.	TRBJ1-3	TRBV11-2	CASVRAGYSGNTIYF	TGTGCCAGCGTCAGGGCAGGATACTCTGGAAACACCATATATTTT
few	.	TRBJ2-7	TRBV10-1	CASSEGEAYEQYF	TGCGCCAGCAGTGAAGGGGAAGCCTACGAGCAGTACTTC
many	.	TRBJ1-5	TRBV27	CASSLSRYSNQPQHF	TGTGCCAGCAGTTTATCCAGGTATAGCAATCAGCCCCAGCATTTT
many	.	TRBJ2-7	TRBV28	CASSRVGVSYEQYF	TGTGCCAGCAGCCGCGTGGGGGTCTCCTACGAGCAGTACTTC
.	.	TRBJ2-2	TRBV5-6	CASSLRGGTGELFF	TGTGCCAGCAGCTTGAGGGGGGGCACCGGGGAGCTGTTTTTT
.	.	TRBJ2-1	TRBV19	CASRPGGPINEQFF	TGTGCCAGTAGGCCGGGGGGCCCCATCAATGAGCAGTTCTTC
.	.	TRBJ2-2	TRBV6-5	CASKLRDYTGELFF	TGTGCCAGCAAGTTACGGGATTACACCGGGGAGCTGTTTTTT
many	TRBD2	TRBJ2-7	TRBV4-2	CASSQDPAGQSYEQYF	TGTGCCAGCAGCCAAGATCCAGCGGGGCAATCCTACGAGCAGTACTTC
.	.	TRBJ2-1	TRBV27	CASSPGINEQFF	TGTGCCAGCAGTCCGGGAATCAATGAGCAGTTCTTC
.	.	TRBJ1-2	TRBV12-3/TRBV12-4	CASSYKNYGYTF	TGTGCCAGCAGTTACAAGAACTATGGCTACACCTTC
.	TRBD1	TRBJ2-7	TRBV5-5	CASSFGTGGTSYEQYF	TGTGCCAGCAGCTTTGGGACAGGGGGCACCTCCTACGAGCAGTACTTC
many	.	TRBJ2-5	TRBV5-1	CASSSRQETQYF	TGCGCCAGCAGCTCGAGACAAGAGACCCAGTACTTC
.	.	TRBJ1-4	TRBV27	CASSLGHAQKLFF	TGTGCCAGCAGTTTAGGACACGCGCAAAAACTGTTTTTT
many	.	TRBJ1-4	TRBV4-2	CASSQADGLSEKLFF	TGTGCCAGCAGCCAAGCCGACGGTTTAAGTGAAAAACTGTTTTTT
many	.	TRBJ2-1	TRBV20-1	CSARNYLEQVSYNEQFF	TGCAGTGCTAGAAACTATCTGGAACAGGTGTCCTACAATGAGCAGTTCTTC
many	.	TRBJ2-7	TRBV6-2/TRBV6-3	CASTFRRGGDEQYF	TGTGCCAGCACCTTCCGAAGGGGAGGAGACGAGCAGTACTTC
.	.	TRBJ1-6	TRBV20-1	CSATVGSINSPLHF	TGCAGTGCTACCGTCGGTTCAATAAATTCACCCCTCCACTTT
.	TRBD1	TRBJ1-3	TRBV6-1	CASFRGTGNTIYF	TGTGCCAGCTTCAGGGGGACTGGAAACACCATATATTTT
few	.	TRBJ1-1	TRBV15	CATSYGPNTEAFF	TGTGCCACCAGCTATGGACCGAACACTGAAGCTTTCTTT
few	.	TRBJ2-1	TRBV6-2/TRBV6-3	CASSYLDSPGEQFF	TGTGCCAGCAGTTACCTTGACTCCCCCGGTGAGCAGTTCTTC
few	TRBD2	TRBJ2-1	TRBV6-2/TRBV6-3	CASSYSGTRVGNEQFF	TGTGCCAGCAGTTACTCCGGGACTAGGGTGGGCAATGAGCAGTTCTTC